A single sample gave rise to the 8 T cell receptor beta chains below, sequenced in a study of T cells in Graves' hyperthyroidism and ophthalmopathy. Researchers amplified the TCR beta CDR3 regions from RNA transcripts. First-round RT-PCR targeting the TCR CDR3 was performed with the HTBI primer set. TCRdb passed the multiplex PCR reads through MiXCR, listing each CDR3 protein once. The sample holds about 400,000 distinct CDR3 sequences, around 15% seen once. The specimen was blood. These receptors were collected from a woman under 30 with Graves' hyperthyroidism.

Regarding this clonotype: A much larger clone lies one base from this, so it may be a read error. The chain employs TRBV20-1 and TRBJ2-7; unclear D gene. Trimming pared 8 bases from V and 1 base from J, leaving 12 bases between. This CDR3 contains 12 residues. Looked up from germline, CDR1 is DFQATT and CDR2 is SNEGSKA (reference sequence). CDR3 in DNA: TGCAGTCCCACTAAAGGGTCCTACGAGCAGTACTTC. This codes for CSPTKGSYEQYF.

This clonotype was counted between two and nine times. The chain carries TRBV4-3 and TRBJ2-1; TRBD2 matches at 7 bases. The germline CDR1 and CDR2 sequences are LGHNA and YSLEER. The CDR3 spans 17 residues. V shed 0 bases, J shed 4 bases, and the junction held 9 bases outside the gene matches. The chain's CDR3 is CASSQDLEAGRYNEQFF. CDR3 sequence (DNA): TGCGCCAGCAGCCAAGACCTCGAAGCGGGAAGATACAATGAGCAGTTCTTC.

CDR3 nucleotide sequence: TGTGCCAGCAGTCCGGGTCTTCTTCGGATCCCAACTAATGAAAAACTGTTTTTT. This codes for CASSPGLLRIPTNEKLFF. The J gene is TRBJ1-4, the V gene TRBV12-3 or TRBV12-4; D unresolved. The CDR3 loop spans 18 amino acids. V was pared by 5 bases and J by 0 bases, with 19 bases between.

Comment on this clonotype: A much larger clonotype is one base distant, so this may be a read error. The CDR3 here is CASSLSGRDEQFF. In nucleotides, the CDR3 is TGTGCCAGCAGTTTAAGTGGTCGAGATGAGCAGTTCTTC. The V call is TRBV12-3 or TRBV12-4, the J call TRBJ2-1, with no clear D. V lost 2 bases and J lost 8, with 10 bases in between. The CDR3 covers 13 residues.

This rearrangement joins TRBV9 to TRBJ2-1; D is unresolved. Germline assignment: CDR1 SGDLS and CDR2 YYNGEE. The CDR3 runs to 14 residues. V shed 0 bases and J shed 5 bases, with 9 bases lying between them. CDR3 DNA sequence: TGTGCCAGCAGCGTAGCTTCGCGAGACAATGAGCAGTTCTTC. As protein: CASSVASRDNEQFF.

This clonotype was counted ten times or more. The gene calls are TRBV14 and TRBJ2-7, with D unclear. Trimming took off 2 bases at V and 0 bases at J, with 17 bases between the two ends. Germline loops: CDR1 SGHDN, CDR2 FVKESK. The CDR3 length is 17 residues. CDR3 amino acids: CASSQLETNLNSYEQYF. For the CDR3, the DNA is TGTGCCAGCAGCCAACTCGAGACCAACCTTAACTCCTACGAGCAGTACTTC.

This clonotype was picked up a small number of times. The chain couples TRBV7-3 to TRBJ2-5; TRBD1 might be the D (5 bases). V lost 1 base to trimming and J lost 4 bases, with 7 bases between them. Germline V gives CDR1 SGHTA, CDR2 FQGTGA. The CDR3 has 13 residues. This CDR3 reads CASSLMGPETQYF. The CDR3 DNA reads as TGTGCCAGCAGCTTAATGGGGCCAGAGACCCAGTACTTC. Looking up the rest from reference TRBV7-3 and TRBJ2-5 gives the full variable domain: GAGVSQTPSNKVTEKGKYVELRCDPISGHTALYWYRQSLGQGPEFLIYFQGTGAADDSGLPNDRFFAVRPEGSVSTLKIQRTERGDSAVYLCASSLMGPETQYFGPGTRLLVL.

In this sample, this clonotype turned up a few times. The gene calls are TRBV9 and TRBJ1-3; D gene ambiguous. This CDR3 is built from 16 residues. Trimming removed 0 bases from V and 1 base from J, with 11 bases in between. Germline assignment: CDR1 SGDLS and CDR2 YYNGEE. The CDR3 region has the DNA TGTGCCAGCAGCGTAGATCCGGGAGCGTCTGGAAACACCATATATTTT. Translated: CASSVDPGASGNTIYF.